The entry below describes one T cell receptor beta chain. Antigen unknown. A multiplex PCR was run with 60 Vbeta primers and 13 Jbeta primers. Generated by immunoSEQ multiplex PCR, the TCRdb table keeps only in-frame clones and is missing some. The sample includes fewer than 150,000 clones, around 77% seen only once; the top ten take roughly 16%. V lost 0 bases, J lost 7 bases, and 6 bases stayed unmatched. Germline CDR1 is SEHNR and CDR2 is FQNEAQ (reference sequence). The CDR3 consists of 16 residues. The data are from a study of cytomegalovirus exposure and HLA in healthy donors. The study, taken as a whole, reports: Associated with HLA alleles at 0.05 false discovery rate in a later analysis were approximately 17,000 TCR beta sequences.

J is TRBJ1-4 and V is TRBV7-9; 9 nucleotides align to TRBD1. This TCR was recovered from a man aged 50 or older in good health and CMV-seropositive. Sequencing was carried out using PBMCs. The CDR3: CASSLARGQGGEKLFF. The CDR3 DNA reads TGTGCCAGCAGCTTAGCGAGGGGACAGGGAGGTGAAAAACTGTTTTTT.